This is a list of T cell receptor beta chains from one sample in a study of metastatic and nonmetastatic thyroid tumors. Via MiXCR, TCRdb re-called the PCR reads. The sample has about 27,000 clones, 10% to 15% seen once. The sequenced sample was blood. The receptors derive from a female donor with papillary thyroid cancer or a benign thyroid nodule (not recorded which). Some clones in this sample may be carry-over from other donors' samples. The CDR3 runs from the conserved cysteine through the conserved F or W. The order of the fields is V gene, D gene, clone size, J gene, CDR3 protein, CDR3 DNA. The D gene is left open where the match is weak. For some rows the clone size is stated as once, few or many, or as a class when expanded; others skip it.

>TRBV11-2|-|many|TRBJ2-3
CASSLRLGGGVDTQYF
TGTGCCAGCAGCTTAAGGTTGGGGGGAGGAGTAGATACGCAGTATTTT
>TRBV11-2|-|many|TRBJ2-3
CASSLDVGTDTQYF
TGTGCCAGCAGCTTAGATGTGGGCACAGATACGCAGTATTTT
>TRBV6-1|-|-|TRBJ1-1
CASTRISGQPSASAFF
TGTGCCAGCACTCGAATTAGCGGGCAGCCCTCGGCATCGGCTTTCTTT
>TRBV28|TRBD1|many|TRBJ2-1
CASSGVLGQGGNEQFF
TGTGCCAGCAGCGGCGTCCTGGGACAGGGGGGCAATGAGCAGTTCTTC
>TRBV20-1|TRBD1|many|TRBJ2-1
CSASGTGRANEQFF
TGCAGTGCGAGTGGGACAGGGAGGGCCAATGAGCAGTTCTTC
>TRBV7-9|-|many|TRBJ2-1
CASSLVYLNEQFF
TGTGCCAGCAGCTTAGTCTACCTCAATGAGCAGTTCTTC
>TRBV28|-|medium-sized|TRBJ1-5
CASSFSNQPQHF
TGTGCCAGCAGTTTCAGCAATCAGCCCCAGCATTTT
>TRBV30|-|many|TRBJ1-4
CAWKVGVTEKLFF
TGTGCCTGGAAAGTCGGAGTGACTGAAAAACTGTTTTTT
>TRBV6-1|TRBD1|many|TRBJ2-7
CASTVTGRSYEQYF
TGTGCCAGCACCGTGACAGGGAGATCCTACGAGCAGTACTTC
>TRBV11-2|-|-|TRBJ2-2
CASSWQAGGNTWELFF
TGTGCCAGCAGCTGGCAGGCGGGCGGCAACACCTGGGAGCTGTTTTTT
>TRBV20-1|-|few|TRBJ2-3
CSFERNTDTQYF
TGCAGTTTTGAGCGGAACACAGATACGCAGTATTTT
>TRBV5-1|-|many|TRBJ2-1
CASSLGRSSYNEQFF
TGCGCCAGCAGCTTGGGGCGGAGCTCCTACAATGAGCAGTTCTTC
>TRBV3-1|TRBD2|many|TRBJ2-7
CASSQGLGGSGYEQYF
TGTGCCAGCAGCCAAGGCCTTGGCGGGAGTGGGTACGAGCAGTACTTC
>TRBV19|-|many|TRBJ2-2
CASFDSLRTGELFF
TGTGCCAGCTTCGACAGTCTAAGGACCGGGGAGCTGTTTTTT
>TRBV11-2|TRBD2|medium-sized|TRBJ2-7
CASSPRRGEGYEQYF
TGTGCCAGCAGCCCTCGGCGGGGGGAAGGCTACGAGCAGTACTTC
>TRBV20-1|-|-|TRBJ2-7
CSVKREDYEQYF
TGCAGTGTAAAGAGGGAGGACTACGAGCAGTACTTC
>TRBV28|TRBD1|many|TRBJ2-6
CASSLAGQGPSGANVLTF
TGTGCCAGCAGTTTGGCCGGACAGGGGCCTTCTGGGGCCAACGTCCTGACTTTC
>TRBV2|-|-|TRBJ1-5
CASSERLQPQHF
TGTGCCAGCAGTGAAAGGCTGCAGCCCCAGCATTTT
>TRBV30|-|many|TRBJ1-6
CAWSVWDGGNSPLHF
TGTGCCTGGAGTGTATGGGACGGGGGTAATTCACCCCTCCACTTT
>TRBV12-3/TRBV12-4|-|-|TRBJ2-6
CASRPRTGRSGANVLTF
TGTGCCAGCAGGCCCAGGACCGGTCGGTCTGGGGCCAACGTCCTGACTTTC
>TRBV10-1|TRBD1|-|TRBJ1-1
CASSDPGTGKTEAFF
TGCGCCAGCAGTGATCCCGGGACAGGGAAAACTGAAGCTTTCTTT
>TRBV28|TRBD2|many|TRBJ2-7
CASRKLAGGPLEQYF
TGTGCCAGCAGGAAGCTAGCGGGAGGCCCCCTCGAGCAGTACTTC
>TRBV28|TRBD1|many|TRBJ2-1
CASSPLGQGYEQFF
TGTGCCAGCAGCCCCCTGGGACAGGGCTATGAGCAGTTCTTC
>TRBV28|TRBD2|many|TRBJ2-1
CASRDSSGNYNEQFF
TGTGCCAGCAGGGACTCTAGCGGGAACTACAATGAGCAGTTCTTC
>TRBV19|-|many|TRBJ1-1
CASSIGSGGGTEAFF
TGTGCCAGTAGTATAGGGTCGGGAGGGGGCACTGAAGCTTTCTTT
>TRBV7-8|-|many|TRBJ1-4
CASSPHRFKREKLFF
TGTGCCAGCAGCCCGCACCGGTTTAAGCGAGAAAAACTGTTTTTT
>TRBV5-1|-|many|TRBJ2-1
CASSLAPSSYNEQFF
TGCGCCAGCAGCTTGGCTCCAAGCTCCTACAATGAGCAGTTCTTC
>TRBV6-2/TRBV6-3|-|many|TRBJ2-7
CASSQGLEIYEQYF
TGTGCCAGCAGTCAGGGACTCGAAATCTACGAGCAGTACTTC
>TRBV12-3/TRBV12-4|-|many|TRBJ1-2
CASSPPGLGDYYGYTF
TGTGCCAGCAGTCCACCGGGATTAGGGGATTACTATGGCTACACCTTC
>TRBV20-1|TRBD1|many|TRBJ1-1
CSARRTGDLRNTEAFF
TGCAGTGCTCGCCGGACAGGGGATTTACGGAACACTGAAGCTTTCTTT
>TRBV19|-|-|TRBJ1-1
CSSSICGVTEAFF
TGTTCCAGTAGTATTTGTGGGGTCACTGAAGCTTTCTTT
>TRBV9|-|many|TRBJ1-5
CASSVDGGSNQPQHF
TGTGCCAGCAGCGTAGATGGGGGAAGCAATCAGCCCCAGCATTTT
>TRBV4-2|TRBD2|many|TRBJ2-1
CASSPKYLAGETPNEQFF
TGTGCCAGCAGCCCGAAATACCTAGCGGGAGAAACCCCTAATGAGCAGTTCTTC
>TRBV6-1|TRBD1|-|TRBJ1-2
CASIPPPVRDSKEYGYTF
TGTGCCAGCATTCCCCCCCCCGTGAGGGACAGCAAAGAGTATGGCTACACCTTC
>TRBV12-3/TRBV12-4|-|many|TRBJ1-2
CASSPRVYGYTF
TGTGCCAGCAGTCCGAGGGTTTATGGCTACACCTTC
>TRBV25-1|TRBD1|-|TRBJ1-2
CASSGGTGYGYTF
TGTGCCAGCAGTGGGGGGACAGGGTATGGCTACACCTTC
>TRBV6-1|-|few|TRBJ2-1
CASRKGLFENEQFF
TGTGCCAGCAGGAAGGGTTTGTTCGAGAATGAGCAGTTCTTC
>TRBV4-1|TRBD1|many|TRBJ2-2
CASSQRRQGGGELFF
TGCGCCAGCAGCCAACGACGACAGGGGGGCGGGGAGCTGTTTTTT